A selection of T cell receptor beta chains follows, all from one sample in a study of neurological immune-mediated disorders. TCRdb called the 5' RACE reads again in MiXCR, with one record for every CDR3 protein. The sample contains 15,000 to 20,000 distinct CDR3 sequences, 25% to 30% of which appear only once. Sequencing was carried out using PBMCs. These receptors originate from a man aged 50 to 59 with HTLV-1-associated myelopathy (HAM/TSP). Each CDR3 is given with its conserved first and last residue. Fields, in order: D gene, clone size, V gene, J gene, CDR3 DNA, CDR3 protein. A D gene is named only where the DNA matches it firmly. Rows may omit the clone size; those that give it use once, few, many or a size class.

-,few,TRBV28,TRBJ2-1,TGTGCCAGCAGTTTGTCTAGATTTTCCTACAATGAGCAGTTCTTC,CASSLSRFSYNEQFF
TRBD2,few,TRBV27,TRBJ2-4,TGTGCCAGCAGCCCCGGGGGGGCCCATGGGCTTCAGTACTTC,CASSPGGAHGLQYF
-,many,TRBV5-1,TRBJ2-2,TGCGCCAGCAGGCCCGGGCCGGAGAACACCGGGGAGCTGTTTTTT,CASRPGPENTGELFF
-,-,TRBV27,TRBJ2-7,TGTGCCAGCAGTTTTGGGCGGAGTACCTCCTACGAGCAGTACTTC,CASSFGRSTSYEQYF
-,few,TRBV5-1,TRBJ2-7,TGCGCCAGCAGCTTGGCCACAGGTTACTACGAGCAGTACTTC,CASSLATGYYEQYF
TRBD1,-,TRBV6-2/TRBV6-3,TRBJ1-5,TGTGCCAGCAGTTACCGGATCGGACAGGGAGATCAGCCCCAGCATTTT,CASSYRIGQGDQPQHF
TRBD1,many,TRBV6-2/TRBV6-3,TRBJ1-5,TGTGCCAGCAGTTACCGGGCACAGGGGGGGTATAGCAATCAGCCCCAGCATTTT,CASSYRAQGGYSNQPQHF
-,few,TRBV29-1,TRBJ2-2,TGCAGCGTTGAGTCGCAGGGCACCGGGGAGCTGTTTTTT,CSVESQGTGELFF
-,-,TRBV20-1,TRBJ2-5,-,CSARGQGVGNIQYFGAGTQYF
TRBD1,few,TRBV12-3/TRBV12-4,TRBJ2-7,TGTGCCAGCAGTGGACAGGGAATCGGGTACGAGCAGTACTTC,CASSGQGIGYEQYF
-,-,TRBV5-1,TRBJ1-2,TGCGCCAGCAGCTTGTCGACTCAGGGAAACTATGGCTACACCTTC,CASSLSTQGNYGYTF
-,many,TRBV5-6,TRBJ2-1,TGTGCCAGCAGCCCAGTCGGTACAGTCAATATTGAGCAGTTCTTC,CASSPVGTVNIEQFF
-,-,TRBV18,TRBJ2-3,TGTGCCAGCTCACCGCCCGGGAATTTGGAAGATACGCAGTATTTT,CASSPPGNLEDTQYF
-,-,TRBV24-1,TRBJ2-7,TGTGCCACAAGTGATAGGTACGAGCAGTACTTC,CATSDRYEQYF
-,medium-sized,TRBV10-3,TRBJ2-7,TGTGCCATCAAGCTGCCGATGGGCGAGCAGTACTTC,CAIKLPMGEQYF
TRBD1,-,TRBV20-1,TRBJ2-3,TGCAGTGCTGAGGACAGGGGACCAGATACGCAGTATTTT,CSAEDRGPDTQYF
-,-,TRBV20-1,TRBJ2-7,TGCAGTGCTAGAAGGGGGGGTTACTCCTACGAGCAGTACTTC,CSARRGGYSYEQYF
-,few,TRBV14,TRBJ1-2,TGTGCCAGCAGCCAAGAGCCCGGACAAGTTATAAACTATGGCTACACCTTC,CASSQEPGQVINYGYTF
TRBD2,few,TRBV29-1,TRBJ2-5,TGCAGCGTGGCCATTGGGACTAGTAGGGAGACCCAGTACTTC,CSVAIGTSRETQYF
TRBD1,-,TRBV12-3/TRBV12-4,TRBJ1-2,TGTGCCAGCAGCCCTTTCGGGACAGCGTCTGAAGGCTACACCTTC,CASSPFGTASEGYTF
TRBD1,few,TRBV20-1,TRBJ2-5,TGCAGTGCTCCGGGACAGGGTGAGACCCAGTACTTC,CSAPGQGETQYF
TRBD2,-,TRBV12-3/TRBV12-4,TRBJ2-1,TGTGCCAGCAGTTTAGGGACTAGTGGTTTCTACAATGAGCAGTTCTTC,CASSLGTSGFYNEQFF
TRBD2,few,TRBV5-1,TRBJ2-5,TGCGCCAGCAGCCCTCCCCTAGCGGGGGGGCCCGAGACCCAGTACTTC,CASSPPLAGGPETQYF
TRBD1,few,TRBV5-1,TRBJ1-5,TGCGCCAGCAGCTCCACCGGGGACAGTTGGAACCAGCCCCAGCATTTT,CASSSTGDSWNQPQHF
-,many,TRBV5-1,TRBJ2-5,TGCGCCAGCAGCTTGGCCGGGCAGGGGCAAGAGACCCAGTACTTC,CASSLAGQGQETQYF
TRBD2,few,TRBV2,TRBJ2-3,TGTGCCAGCAGGGAACTAGCGGGGGGATTCACAGATACGCAGTATTTT,CASRELAGGFTDTQYF
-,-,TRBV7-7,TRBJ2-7,TGTGCTAGCAGCTTAAAGGAGGGGCTGTACGAGCAGTACTTC,CASSLKEGLYEQYF
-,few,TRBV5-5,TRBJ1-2,TGTGCCAGCAGCTCCTCAGGGTTTCATGGCTACACCTTC,CASSSSGFHGYTF
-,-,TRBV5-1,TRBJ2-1,TGCACCAGCAGCCCGCCTACTAGAGGGAGCTACAATGAGCAGTTCTTC,CTSSPPTRGSYNEQFF
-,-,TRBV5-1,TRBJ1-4,TGCGCCAGCAGCTTGGAAGGGCATCCAACTAATGAAAAACTGTTTTTT,CASSLEGHPTNEKLFF
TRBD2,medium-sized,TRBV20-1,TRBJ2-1,TGCAGTGCCAACCTAGCGGGGGCGCGCAATGAGCAGTTCTTC,CSANLAGARNEQFF
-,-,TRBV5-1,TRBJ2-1,TGCGCCAGCAGCTTGGGTATTAGCGCAAATTACAATGAGCAGTTCTTC,CASSLGISANYNEQFF
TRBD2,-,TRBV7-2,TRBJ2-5,TGTGCCAGCAGCTACGCTGGCGGGGGGGCAAGTGAGACCCAGTACTTC,CASSYAGGGASETQYF
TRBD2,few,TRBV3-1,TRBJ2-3,TGTGCCAGCAGCCAAATTGGACTAGCGGGGTCAGATACGCAGTATTTT,CASSQIGLAGSDTQYF
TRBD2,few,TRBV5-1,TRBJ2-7,TGCGCCAGCACCCCAAAAACTAGCGGGGGAAAGAACGAGCAGTACTTC,CASTPKTSGGKNEQYF
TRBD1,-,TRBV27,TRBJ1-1,TGTGCCAGCAGTTTATCAGGAGGGACAGGGAACACTGAAGCTTTCTTT,CASSLSGGTGNTEAFF
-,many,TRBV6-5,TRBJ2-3,TGTGCCAGCAGTTCTTCTATAACACCGTCAGATACGCAGTATTTT,CASSSSITPSDTQYF
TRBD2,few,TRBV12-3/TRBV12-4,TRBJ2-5,TGTGCCAGCAGCCCGGGACTAGCGGGGGTTGAGACCCAGTACTTC,CASSPGLAGVETQYF
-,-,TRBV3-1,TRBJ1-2,TGTGCCAGCAGCCAAACGACCCGGGATGGCTATGGCTACACCTTC,CASSQTTRDGYGYTF
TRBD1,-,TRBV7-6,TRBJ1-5,TGTGCCAGCAGCTTATGGGACAGCCACAATCAGCCCCAGCATTTT,CASSLWDSHNQPQHF
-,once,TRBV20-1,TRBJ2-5,TGCAGTGTGGGGGCTGAGACCCAGTACTTC,CSVGAETQYF
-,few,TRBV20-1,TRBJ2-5,TGCAGTGCTAGAGATGGGGGCGACGCCAAAGAGACCCAGTACTTC,CSARDGGDAKETQYF
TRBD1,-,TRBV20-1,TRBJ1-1,TGCAGTGCTAGAGATCACCAGGGGGCAATCACTGAAGCTTTCTTT,CSARDHQGAITEAFF